There are a few counts of the clone carrying this T cell receptor (beta chain). What it binds is unknown. The V gene's germline CDR1 is SQVTM and CDR2 ANQGSEA. The ends lost 4 bases at V and 7 bases at J; junction bases unmatched: 20. The CDR3 is 17 amino acids. This specimen comes from a study of T cell responses to AZD1222 COVID-19 vaccine. Data came from immunoSEQ multiplex PCR; TCRdb stores just in-frame clones and leaves some out. The table has 90,000 to 150,000 clones, approximately 90% seen once. Study findings and constraints: Increases in Spike-specific TCR breadth and depth were seen after two AZD1222 doses. Donors, mostly white British, included more females; clonal diversity was possibly underestimated.

The clonotype was recovered from an adult who received the AZD1222 COVID-19 vaccine. The source was peripheral blood, collected 28 days after the second AZD1222 dose. The V call is TRBV29-1, the J call TRBJ2-7, with 9 positions matching TRBD2. The chain's CDR3 is CSVVTAGGTERLPEQYF. The CDR3 nucleotides are TGCAGCGTTGTCACGGCGGGGGGGACAGAGCGACTCCCAGAGCAGTACTTC.